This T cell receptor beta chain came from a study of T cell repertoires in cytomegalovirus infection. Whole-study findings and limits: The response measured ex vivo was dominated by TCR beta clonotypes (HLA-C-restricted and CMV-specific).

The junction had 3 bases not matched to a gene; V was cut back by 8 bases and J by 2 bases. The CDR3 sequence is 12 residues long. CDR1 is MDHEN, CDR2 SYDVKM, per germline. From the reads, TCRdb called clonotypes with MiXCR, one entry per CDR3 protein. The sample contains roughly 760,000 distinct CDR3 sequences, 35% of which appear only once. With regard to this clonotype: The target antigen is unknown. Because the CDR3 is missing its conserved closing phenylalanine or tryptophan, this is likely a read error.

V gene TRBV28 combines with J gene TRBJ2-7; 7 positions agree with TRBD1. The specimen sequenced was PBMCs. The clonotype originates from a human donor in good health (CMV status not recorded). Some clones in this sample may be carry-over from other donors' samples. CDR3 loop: CASVGQAYEQYC. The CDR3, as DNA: TGTGCCAGCGTAGGACAGGCCTACGAGCAGTACTGC.